These 22 T cell receptor beta chains were sequenced from one sample in a study of CD8 T cells in Susac syndrome. With random hexamers, 0.5 to 1 ug RNA was reverse transcribed. TCRdb called the immunoSEQ multiplex PCR reads again in MiXCR, with one record for every CDR3 protein. The table records around 140,000 distinct CDR3 sequences, roughly 94% of them present only once. The sample taken for sequencing was CD4+ T cells from PBMCs. Receptors originate from a human donor with Susac syndrome.

CDR3 DNA sequence: TGCAGTGCTAGAGATCACCTCAGGGGGCTTTACAATGAGCAGTTCTTC. Translation: CSARDHLRGLYNEQFF. The chain recombines TRBV20-1 with TRBJ2-1, with 8 bases aligning to TRBD1. The CDR3 consists of 16 residues. Germline V CDR1 and CDR2: DFQATT, SNEGSKA (reference sequence). V trimming: 0 bases; J trimming: 4 bases; junction bases outside the gene matches: 8.

This chain uses TRBV5-1 with TRBJ2-1; TRBD2 agrees at 7 bases. The germline CDR1 and CDR2 sequences are SGHRS and YFSETQ. The CDR3 is 14 residues long. The ends lost 5 bases at V and 4 bases at J; junction bases unmatched: 6. This chain's CDR3 is CASSVAGEYNEQFF. The CDR3 DNA is TGCGCCAGCAGTGTTGCGGGAGAATACAATGAGCAGTTCTTC.

V and J are TRBV6-5 and TRBJ2-5; tentative D call: TRBD2 (5 bases). This CDR3 comprises 11 residues. The ends were cut back, 0 bases at V and 10 bases at J, with 6 bases in the middle. Germline CDR1 MNHEY, CDR2 SVGAGI. As DNA, the CDR3 is TGTGCCAGCAGTTACTCGAGGGTCCAGTACTTC. It encodes CASSYSRVQYF.

The chain links TRBV12-3 or TRBV12-4 to TRBJ2-1; D is unclear. Trimming removed 5 bases at V and 8 bases at J, with 16 bases between. There are 14 residues in the CDR3. CDR3 nucleotides: TGTGCCAGCAGTCCCCCCGGTAGGCCCGATGAGCAGTTCTTC. Residues: CASSPPGRPDEQFF.

V is TRBV30 and J is TRBJ1-1; maybe TRBD1 (5 bases). Germline assignment: CDR1 GTSNPN and CDR2 SVGIG (reference sequence). Trimming took off 4 bases at V and 3 bases at J, with 6 bases between the two ends. This CDR3 has 11 amino acids. CDR3 nucleotides: TGTGCCTGGAAAGGGGACACTGAAGCTTTCTTT. Protein product: CAWKGDTEAFF.

V usage is TRBV3-1 and J usage is TRBJ1-1, with D possibly TRBD1 on 5 matching bases. V lost 1 base, J lost 4 bases, and 10 bases lay in between. The CDR3 has 14 amino acids. CDR1 LGHDT and CDR2 YNNKEL come from the germline V gene (reference sequence). As DNA, the CDR3 is TGTGCCAGCAGCCAAGCAGGGTTGAGCACTGAAGCTTTCTTT. Residues: CASSQAGLSTEAFF. Supplemented by reference TRBV3-1 and TRBJ1-1, the full variable domain reads DTAVSQTPKYLVTQMGNDKSIKCEQNLGHDTMYWYKQDSKKFLKIMFSYNNKELIINETVPNRFSPKSPDKAHLNLHINSLELGDSAVYFCASSQAGLSTEAFFGQGTRLTVV.

This clonotype was detected only once. V and J are TRBV2 and TRBJ2-1; 7 bases map to TRBD2. Germline V CDR1 and CDR2: SNHLY, FYNNEI. The CDR3 spans 12 residues. The V segment lost 11 bases and the J segment 12 bases; nucleotides outside the gene matches: 13. The CDR3, as DNA: TGTGCCGCCAGCGGGATGGGTTTTGTGCAGTTCTTC. Its protein is CAASGMGFVQFF.

V is TRBV30 and J is TRBJ1-2, with 10 positions matching TRBD1. This CDR3 is built from 16 residues. Losses at the gene ends were 3 bases for V and 4 bases for J; bases not matched to a gene: 11. From germline, CDR1 is GTSNPN and CDR2 SVGIG (reference sequence). The CDR3, as DNA: TGTGCCTGGAGGGGTGACAGGGGGCCGACGATCTATGGCTACACCTTC. Protein sequence: CAWRGDRGPTIYGYTF. Using reference TRBV30 and TRBJ1-2 for the parts outside the CDR3, the full variable domain is SQTIHQWPATLVQPVGSPLSLECTVEGTSNPNLYWYRQAAGRGLQLLFYSVGIGQISSEVPQNLSASRPQDRQFILSSKKLLLSDSGFYLCAWRGDRGPTIYGYTFGSGTRLTVV.

The genes are TRBV29-1 and TRBJ2-1; TRBD1 might be the D (6 bases). Germline CDR1 and CDR2: SQVTM and ANQGSEA. Trimming stripped 3 bases from V and 5 bases from J, with 11 bases between. The CDR3 contains 13 residues. The CDR3 DNA is TGCAGCGTTGACCCAGGGGTTAACAATGAGCAGTTCTTC. Amino acid sequence: CSVDPGVNNEQFF.

The rearrangement links TRBV29-1 to TRBJ2-1, with TRBD2 matching over 12 bases. The V gene's germline CDR1 is SQVTM and CDR2 ANQGSEA. The V gene end was trimmed by 5 bases and the J gene end by 4 bases; junction bases not matched to a gene: 6. This CDR3 is built from 15 residues. The CDR3 DNA reads as TGCAGCGTTACACCCGGACTAGCGGGGTACAATGAGCAGTTCTTC. It yields the protein CSVTPGLAGYNEQFF.

The rearrangement uses TRBV3-1 and TRBJ2-4; D is perhaps TRBD2 (6 bases). The CDR3 runs to 11 residues. Trimming left V 4 bases short and J 12 bases short, with 10 bases between. CDR1 and CDR2 (germline): LGHDT, YNNKEL (reference sequence). For the CDR3, the DNA is TGTGCCAGCAGCCTCGGGACTTCTCAGTACTTC. It encodes CASSLGTSQYF. The complete variable domain, with remaining parts taken from reference TRBV3-1 and TRBJ2-4, reads DTAVSQTPKYLVTQMGNDKSIKCEQNLGHDTMYWYKQDSKKFLKIMFSYNNKELIINETVPNRFSPKSPDKAHLNLHINSLELGDSAVYFCASSLGTSQYFGAGTRLSVL.

This chain uses TRBV9 with TRBJ1-2; no definite D call. This CDR3 region has 12 residues. Germline CDR1 reads SGDLS; CDR2 reads YYNGEE. V was trimmed by 0 bases and J by 8 bases, leaving 8 bases between them. CDR3 residues: CASSVGKWGYTF. For the CDR3, the DNA is TGTGCCAGCAGCGTAGGCAAGTGGGGCTACACCTTC.

V and J are TRBV27 and TRBJ2-6; D gene unclear. The V and J ends lost 3 bases and 4 bases respectively, with 16 bases between them. CDR3 length: 17 residues. CDR1 MNHEY and CDR2 SMNVEV come from the germline V gene (reference sequence). CDR3 in DNA: TGTGCCAGCAGTTTTATACGCCCTCCGTCCGGGGCCAACGTCCTGACTTTC. It specifies CASSFIRPPSGANVLTF. Complete variable domain (other parts from reference TRBV27 and TRBJ2-6): EAQVTQNPRYLITVTGKKLTVTCSQNMNHEYMSWYRQDPGLGLRQIYYSMNVEVTDKGDVPEGYKVSRKEKRNFPLILESPSPNQTSLYFCASSFIRPPSGANVLTFGAGSRLTVL.

This sequence joins TRBV7-9 and TRBJ1-1; D not certain. V was shortened by 2 bases and J by 8 bases, with 6 bases between the two germline ends. The CDR3 spans 11 residues. Germline CDR1 SEHNR, CDR2 FQNEAQ (reference sequence). The CDR3 loop reads CASSLRVEAFF. The CDR3 DNA is TGTGCCAGCAGCTTACGAGTAGAAGCTTTCTTT.

The chain recombines TRBV4-1 with TRBJ2-1, with TRBD2 as a possible D gene (5 bases). The CDR3 runs to 12 residues. V was clipped by 3 bases and J by 12 bases, with 12 bases between them. Germline CDR1 reads MGHRA; CDR2 reads YSYEKL. In DNA form, the CDR3 reads TGCGCCAGCAGCCAGCCACTAGGTGCGCAGTTCTTC. It yields the protein CASSQPLGAQFF.

The V and J genes are TRBV9 and TRBJ2-3; no reliable D call. Looked up from germline, CDR1 is SGDLS and CDR2 is YYNGEE. V lost 0 bases to trimming and J lost 1 base, with 21 bases between them. The CDR3 covers 19 residues. Written as DNA, the CDR3 is TGTGCCAGCAGCGTAGCCAGTACGATGGCCTTTGACGGCACAGATACGCAGTATTTT. Translating gives CASSVASTMAFDGTDTQYF.

The CDR3 nucleotides are TGTGCCAGCAGTTCCGGGACTATACTCACAGATACGCAGTATTTT. Its translation: CASSSGTILTDTQYF. The gene calls are TRBV6-4 and TRBJ2-3, with TRBD2 matching 7 bases. After removal of 5 bases from V and 2 bases from J, the junction contained 7 bases not matched to a gene. The CDR3 is 15 amino acids. Per germline, CDR1 MRHNA and CDR2 SNTAGT.

This chain connects TRBV9 to TRBJ1-5; TRBD1 agrees at 9 bases. Germline trimming cut 3 bases from V and 6 bases from J; bases unmatched to any gene: 7. CDR1 is SGDLS and CDR2 is YYNGEE in the germline V gene. The CDR3 has 15 amino acids. The CDR3 is CASSAGTGISQPQHF. As DNA, the CDR3 is TGTGCCAGCAGCGCTGGGACAGGGATCAGTCAGCCCCAGCATTTT. Together with reference TRBV9 and TRBJ1-5, the CDR3 gives the full variable domain: DSGVTQTPKHLITATGQRVTLRCSPRSGDLSVYWYQQSLDQGLQFLIQYYNGEERAKGNILERFSAQQFPDLHSELNLSSLELGDSALYFCASSAGTGISQPQHFGDGTRLSIL.

V and J are TRBV29-1 and TRBJ1-1; 7 nucleotides align to TRBD1. Germline V gives CDR1 SQVTM, CDR2 ANQGSEA. CDR3 size: 15 residues. The V and J ends lost 2 bases and 10 bases, in that order; junction bases with no gene match: 16. CDR3 loop: CSVEYVDRVGLRAFF. DNA for the CDR3: TGCAGCGTTGAATACGTCGACAGGGTCGGGCTAAGAGCTTTCTTT.

The CDR3, as DNA: TGCAGTGCTAGAGGGGACAGGTTCACAGATACGCAGTATTTT. This sequence encodes CSARGDRFTDTQYF. The chain links TRBV20-1 to TRBJ2-3; TRBD1 matches 8 bases. CDR3 length equals 14 residues. Germline assignment: CDR1 DFQATT and CDR2 SNEGSKA (reference sequence). J was trimmed by 2 bases and V by 1 base; bases with no gene match: 2.

The V call is TRBV7-8, the J call TRBJ1-2, with 7 nucleotides matching TRBD1. The CDR3 loop spans 14 amino acids. CDR1 SGHVS and CDR2 FQNEAQ come from the germline V gene. Unmatched junction bases numbered 9, after V lost 5 bases and J lost 6 bases. CDR3 sequence: CASSGAGQRNGYTF. As DNA, the CDR3 is TGTGCCAGCAGCGGAGCGGGACAGCGAAATGGCTACACCTTC.

CDR3 DNA: TGTGCCAGCAACTATTGGGGGGCCCAGTACTTC. Its protein is CASNYWGAQYF. The chain joins TRBV7-2 to TRBJ2-5; a possible D gene is TRBD2 (6 bases). Trimming removed 7 bases from V and 9 bases from J, with 12 bases in between. This CDR3 is built from 11 residues. In germline, CDR1 is SGHTA, CDR2 FQGNSA.